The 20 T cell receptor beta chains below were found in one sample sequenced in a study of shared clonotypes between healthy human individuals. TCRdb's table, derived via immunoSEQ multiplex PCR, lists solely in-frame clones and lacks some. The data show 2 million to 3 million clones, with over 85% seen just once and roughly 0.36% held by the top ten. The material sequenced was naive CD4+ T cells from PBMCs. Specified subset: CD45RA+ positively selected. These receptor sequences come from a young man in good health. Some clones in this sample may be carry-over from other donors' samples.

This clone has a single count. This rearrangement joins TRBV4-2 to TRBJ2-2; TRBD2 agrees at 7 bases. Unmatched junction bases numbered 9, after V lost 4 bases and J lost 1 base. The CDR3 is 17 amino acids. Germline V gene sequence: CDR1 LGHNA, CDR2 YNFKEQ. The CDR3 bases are TGTGCCAGCAGCCGGCCGGTGGAGCGGGGGAACACCGGGGAGCTGTTTTTT. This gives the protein CASSRPVERGNTGELFF.

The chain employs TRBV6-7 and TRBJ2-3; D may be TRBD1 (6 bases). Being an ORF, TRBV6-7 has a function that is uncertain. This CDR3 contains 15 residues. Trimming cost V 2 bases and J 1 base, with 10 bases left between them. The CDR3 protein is CASSYRDTGTDTQYF. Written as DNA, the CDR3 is TGTGCCAGCAGTTACCGGGACACCGGCACAGATACGCAGTATTTT.

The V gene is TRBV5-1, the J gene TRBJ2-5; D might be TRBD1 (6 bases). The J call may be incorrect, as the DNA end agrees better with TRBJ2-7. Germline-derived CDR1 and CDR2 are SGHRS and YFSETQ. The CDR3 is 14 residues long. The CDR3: CASSLTGPSYEQYF. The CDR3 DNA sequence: TGCGCCAGCAGCTTGACAGGGCCATCCTACGAGCAGTACTTC.

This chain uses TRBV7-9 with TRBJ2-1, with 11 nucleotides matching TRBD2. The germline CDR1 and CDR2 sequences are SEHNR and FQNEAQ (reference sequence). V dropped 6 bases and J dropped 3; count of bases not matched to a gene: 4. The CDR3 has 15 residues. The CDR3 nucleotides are TGTGCCAGCAGAGGGGGGACTAGCGGCTACAATGAGCAGTTCTTC. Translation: CASRGGTSGYNEQFF. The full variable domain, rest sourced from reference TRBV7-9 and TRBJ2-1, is DTGVSQNPRHKITKRGQNVTFRCDPISEHNRLYWYRQTLGQGPEFLTYFQNEAQLEKSRLLSDRFSAERPKGSFSTLEIQRTEQGDSAMYLCASRGGTSGYNEQFFGPGTRLTVL.

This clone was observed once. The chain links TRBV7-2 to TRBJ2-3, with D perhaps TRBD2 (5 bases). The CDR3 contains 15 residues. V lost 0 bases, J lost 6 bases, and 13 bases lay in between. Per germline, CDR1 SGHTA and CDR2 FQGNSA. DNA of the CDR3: TGTGCCAGCAGCTTAGCGGGAGCCGGTGGCGATACGCAGTATTTT. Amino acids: CASSLAGAGGDTQYF. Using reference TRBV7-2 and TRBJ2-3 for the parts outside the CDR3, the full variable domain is GAGVSQSPSNKVTEKGKDVELRCDPISGHTALYWYRQSLGQGLEFLIYFQGNSAPDKSGLPSDRFSAERTGGSVSTLTIQRTQQEDSAVYLCASSLAGAGGDTQYFGPGTRLTVL.

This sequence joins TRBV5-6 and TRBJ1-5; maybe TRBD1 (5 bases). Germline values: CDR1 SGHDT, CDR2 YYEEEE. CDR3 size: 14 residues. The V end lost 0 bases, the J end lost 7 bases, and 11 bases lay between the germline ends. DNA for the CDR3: TGTGCCAGCAGCTTGGGGACAAGCGGACAGCCCCAGCATTTT. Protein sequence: CASSLGTSGQPQHF.

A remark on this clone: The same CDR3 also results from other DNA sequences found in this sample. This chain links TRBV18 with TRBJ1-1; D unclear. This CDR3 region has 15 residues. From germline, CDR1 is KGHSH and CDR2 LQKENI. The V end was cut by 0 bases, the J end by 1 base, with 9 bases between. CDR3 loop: CASSPPSRRNTEAFF. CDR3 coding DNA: TGTGCCAGCTCACCACCGTCCAGGAGGAACACTGAAGCTTTCTTT.

The CDR3 is CASSGRTSVYNEQFF. DNA for the CDR3: TGTGCCAGCAGCGGCCGGACTAGCGTTTACAATGAGCAGTTCTTC. The chain employs TRBV25-1 and TRBJ2-1, with 9 nucleotides matching TRBD2. CDR1 is MGHDK, CDR2 SYGVNS, per germline. This CDR3 is built from 15 residues. The ends lost 6 bases at V and 4 bases at J; junction bases unmatched: 7. The full variable domain, its missing parts supplied by reference TRBV25-1 and TRBJ2-1, is EADIYQTPRYLVIGTGKKITLECSQTMGHDKMYWYQQDPGMELHLIHYSYGVNSTEKGDLSSESTVSRIRTEHFPLTLESARPSHTSQYLCASSGRTSVYNEQFFGPGTRLTVL.

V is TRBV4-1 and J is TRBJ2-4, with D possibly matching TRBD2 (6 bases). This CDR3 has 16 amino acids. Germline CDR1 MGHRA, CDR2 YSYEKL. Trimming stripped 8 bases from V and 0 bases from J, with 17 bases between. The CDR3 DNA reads TGCGCCAGCCAGTCAAAAGCGGGTTTAGCCAAAAACATTCAGTACTTC. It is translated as CASQSKAGLAKNIQYF.

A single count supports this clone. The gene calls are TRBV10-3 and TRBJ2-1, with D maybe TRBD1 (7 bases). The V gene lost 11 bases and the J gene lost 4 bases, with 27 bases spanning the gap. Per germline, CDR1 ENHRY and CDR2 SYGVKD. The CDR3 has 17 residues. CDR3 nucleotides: TGTGCCTTAGGAGGGGGCGCGGGCGGAATTTCATACAATGAGCAGTTCTTC. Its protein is CALGGGAGGISYNEQFF.

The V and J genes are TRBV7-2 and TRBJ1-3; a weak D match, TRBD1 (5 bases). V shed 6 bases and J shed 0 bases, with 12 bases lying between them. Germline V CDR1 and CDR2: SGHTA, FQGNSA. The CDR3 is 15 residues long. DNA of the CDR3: TGTGCCAGCAGTCGGGACGCCACCTCTGGAAACACCATATATTTT. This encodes CASSRDATSGNTIYF.

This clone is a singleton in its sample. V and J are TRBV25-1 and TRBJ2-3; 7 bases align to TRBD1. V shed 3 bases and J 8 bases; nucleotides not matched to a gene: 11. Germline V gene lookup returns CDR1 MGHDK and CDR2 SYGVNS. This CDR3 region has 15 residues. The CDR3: CASSDPGQAVGTQYF. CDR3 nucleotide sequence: TGTGCCAGCAGTGACCCCGGACAGGCCGTTGGTACGCAGTATTTT.

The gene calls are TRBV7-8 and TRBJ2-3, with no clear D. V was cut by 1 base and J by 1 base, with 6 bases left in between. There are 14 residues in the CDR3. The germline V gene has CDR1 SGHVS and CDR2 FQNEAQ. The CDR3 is CASSLGARTDTQYF. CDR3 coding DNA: TGTGCCAGCAGCTTAGGGGCGCGCACAGATACGCAGTATTTT.

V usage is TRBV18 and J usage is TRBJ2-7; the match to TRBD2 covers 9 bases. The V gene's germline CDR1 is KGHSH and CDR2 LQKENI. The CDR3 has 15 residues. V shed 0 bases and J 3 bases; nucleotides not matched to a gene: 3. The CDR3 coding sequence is TGTGCCAGCTCACCACCGCGCGGGAGGGTCTACGAGCAGTACTTC. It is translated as CASSPPRGRVYEQYF.

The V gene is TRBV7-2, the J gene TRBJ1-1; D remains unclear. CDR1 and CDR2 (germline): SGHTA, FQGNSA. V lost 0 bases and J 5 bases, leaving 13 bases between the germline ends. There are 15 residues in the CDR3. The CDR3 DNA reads TGTGCCAGCAGCTTAGCAGGCCGCAGTCAGACTGAAGCTTTCTTT. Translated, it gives CASSLAGRSQTEAFF.

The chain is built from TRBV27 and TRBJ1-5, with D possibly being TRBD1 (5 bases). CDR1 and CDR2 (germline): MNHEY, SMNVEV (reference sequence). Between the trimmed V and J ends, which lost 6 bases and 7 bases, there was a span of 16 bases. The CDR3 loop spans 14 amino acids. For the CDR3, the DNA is TGTGCCAGCAGCCCCAGGGAGGTAAGGCAGCCCCAGCATTTT. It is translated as CASSPREVRQPQHF.

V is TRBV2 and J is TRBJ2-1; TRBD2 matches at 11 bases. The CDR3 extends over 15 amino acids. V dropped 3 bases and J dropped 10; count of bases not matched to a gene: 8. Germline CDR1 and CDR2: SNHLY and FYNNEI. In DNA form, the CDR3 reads TGTGCCAGCAGTGACTGGCTAGCGGGAGGCGCCGAGCAGTTCTTC. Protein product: CASSDWLAGGAEQFF.

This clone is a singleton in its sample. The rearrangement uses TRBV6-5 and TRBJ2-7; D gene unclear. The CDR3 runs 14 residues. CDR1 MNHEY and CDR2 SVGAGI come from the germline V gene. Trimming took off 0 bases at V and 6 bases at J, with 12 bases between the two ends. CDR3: CASSYSRKGFEQYF. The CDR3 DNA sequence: TGTGCCAGCAGTTACTCCCGCAAAGGGTTCGAGCAGTACTTC.

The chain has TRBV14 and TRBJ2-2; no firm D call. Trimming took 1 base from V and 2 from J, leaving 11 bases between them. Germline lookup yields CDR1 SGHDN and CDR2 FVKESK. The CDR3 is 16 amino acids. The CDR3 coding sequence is TGTGCCAGCAGCCAAGGGGGATCTTTTAACACCGGGGAGCTGTTTTTT. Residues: CASSQGGSFNTGELFF.

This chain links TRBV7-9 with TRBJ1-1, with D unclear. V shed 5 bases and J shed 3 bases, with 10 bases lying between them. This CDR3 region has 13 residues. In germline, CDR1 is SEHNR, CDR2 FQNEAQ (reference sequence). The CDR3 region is CASSRLDHTEAFF. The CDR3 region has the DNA TGTGCCAGCAGCCGTTTGGACCACACTGAAGCTTTCTTT.